This T cell receptor beta chain was recovered during a study of T cell clones after liver transplantation. CDR3 size: 15 residues. The germline CDR1 and CDR2 sequences are MNHEY and SMNVEV (reference sequence). Trimming shortened V by 0 bases and J by 5 bases, and 13 bases separated the two germline ends. CD3+CD4+ and CD3+CD8+ cells were FACS-sorted from thawed unstimulated PBMCs. Study findings and constraints: A significant post-transplant drop in circulating graft-donor-reactive CD4 TCRbeta sequences occurred in most of the 8 subjects.

To note about this clone: What it recognizes is unknown.

Sequencing used immunoSEQ multiplex PCR; TCRdb keeps in-frame clones, though not all of them. The sample shows roughly 80,000 clones, roughly 82% of them seen only once. V gene TRBV27 combines with J gene TRBJ1-1; a possible D gene is TRBD1 (5 bases). The sample in question was CD4+ T cells from blood, obtained 45 to 47 months after liver transplant. The TCR was taken from a human patient who received a liver transplant. Certain T cells may be donor cells from the graft. CDR3 nucleotide sequence: TGTGCCAGCAGTTTATCAGGGGTCCGGGGTACTGAAGCTTTCTTT. This codes for CASSLSGVRGTEAFF.